Shown below are 30 T cell receptor beta chains from a single sample sequenced in a study of T-cell memory formation after mild COVID-19. One entry per CDR3 protein results from TCRdb running MiXCR on the 5' RACE reads. The table includes some 350,000 distinct CDR3 sequences, approximately 16% detected once. Sequenced material: PBMCs or a T cell subset sorted from them (not recorded which). The receptor source for this set is a man aged 18 to 29 who had mild COVID-19 (a few samples of this study predate the infection). Cell type and time point are not known.

V usage is TRBV12-3 or TRBV12-4 and J usage is TRBJ1-1; D unclear. V lost 0 bases to trimming and J lost 4 bases, with 12 bases between them. This CDR3 contains 15 residues. CDR3 sequence reads: CASSLAAGAVTEAFF. The CDR3 nucleotides read TGTGCCAGCAGTTTAGCCGCGGGCGCCGTCACTGAAGCTTTCTTT.

This clonotype is a singleton in its sample. This rearrangement joins TRBV6-4 to TRBJ1-2; 7 bases fit TRBD1. The germline gives CDR1 MRHNA, CDR2 SNTAGT. The CDR3 contains 15 residues. V was pared by 6 bases and J by 4 bases, with 11 bases of the junction left unmatched. The CDR3 loop is CASRRQGILGYGYTF. CDR3 sequence (DNA): TGTGCCAGCAGACGACAGGGTATCTTAGGCTATGGCTACACCTTC.

The gene calls are TRBV4-1 and TRBJ2-1; 9 nucleotides line up with TRBD1. CDR1 and CDR2 from the germline V gene are MGHRA and YSYEKL. V gave up 0 bases and J gave up 9 bases; unmatched junction bases: 9. The CDR3 loop spans 16 amino acids. The CDR3 coding sequence is TGCGCCAGCAGCCAAGATCTGGGGACAGGGTTGACTGAGCAGTTCTTC. Translated, it gives CASSQDLGTGLTEQFF.

This chain joins TRBV2 and TRBJ1-6; D gene ambiguous. The CDR3 covers 10 residues. Germline values: CDR1 SNHLY, CDR2 FYNNEI. V shed 8 bases and J shed 15 bases, with 11 bases lying between them. The CDR3 sequence: CASAANSLHF. The CDR3 DNA follows: TGTGCCAGCGCGGCTAATAGCCTCCACTTT.

This clonotype occurred many times. The rearrangement joins TRBV5-5 to TRBJ2-1; TRBD2 matches 11 bases. The CDR3 is 18 amino acids. Germline-derived CDR1 and CDR2 are SGHKS and YYEKEE (reference sequence). The V gene end was trimmed by 0 bases and the J gene end by 0 bases; junction bases not matched to a gene: 5. CDR3 bases: TGTGCCAGCAGCTTGGCGGCTAGCGGGGGGAGCTCCTACAATGAGCAGTTCTTC. Its protein product is CASSLAASGGSSYNEQFF. Drawing the rest from reference TRBV5-5 and TRBJ2-1, the complete variable domain is DAGVTQSPTHLIKTRGQQVTLRCSPISGHKSVSWYQQVLGQGPQFIFQYYEKEERGRGNFPDRFSARQFPNYSSELNVNALLLGDSALYLCASSLAASGGSSYNEQFFGPGTRLTVL.

The chain links TRBV6-6 to TRBJ1-2; D perhaps matches TRBD1 (6 bases). CDR1 and CDR2 (germline): MNHNY, SVGAGI (reference sequence). There are 13 residues in the CDR3. V lost 0 bases to trimming and J lost 8 bases, with 10 bases between them. CDR3 amino acids: CASSYSPRGGYTF. CDR3 nucleotide sequence: TGTGCCAGCAGTTACTCGCCCAGGGGCGGCTACACCTTC.

The chain joins TRBV11-2 to TRBJ2-1, with 9 bases identical to TRBD2. CDR3 length: 18 residues. Trimming removed 5 bases from V and 5 bases from J; junction bases left unmatched: 16. Germline CDR1 SGHAT, CDR2 FQNNGV. CDR3 region: CASSDPRGLAGPHNEQFF. DNA of the CDR3: TGTGCCAGCAGCGATCCTCGGGGGCTAGCGGGGCCACACAATGAGCAGTTCTTC.

This clonotype showed up many times. This chain joins TRBV20-1 and TRBJ2-6; D uncertain. V was shortened by 0 bases and J by 1 base, with 4 bases between the two germline ends. Germline V gene data show CDR1 as DFQATT and CDR2 as SNEGSKA (reference sequence). The CDR3 spans 14 residues. In DNA form, the CDR3 reads TGCAGTGCTAGAGATTTTTCTGGGGCCAACGTCCTGACTTTC. Residues: CSARDFSGANVLTF.

The chain is built from TRBV27 and TRBJ1-2; D ambiguous. The germline V gene has CDR1 MNHEY and CDR2 SMNVEV (reference sequence). Between the trimmed V and J ends, which lost 3 bases and 7 bases, there was a span of 15 bases. This CDR3 has 14 amino acids. CDR3 sequence (DNA): TGTGCCAGCAGTTTCTCGTCCCGACACGGTGGCTACACCTTC. As protein: CASSFSSRHGGYTF.

This clonotype was counted a few times. The gene calls are TRBV6-2 or TRBV6-3 and TRBJ2-1, with TRBD2 matching over 8 bases. The CDR3 has 15 residues. Losses at the gene ends were 6 bases for V and 2 bases for J; bases not matched to a gene: 6. The germline V gene has CDR1 MNHEY and CDR2 SVGEGT. CDR3: CASSYSGETYNEQFF. For the CDR3, the DNA is TGTGCCAGCAGCTATAGCGGGGAGACCTACAATGAGCAGTTCTTC.

There are a few counts of this clonotype. The V and J genes are TRBV12-3 or TRBV12-4 and TRBJ1-5, with D perhaps TRBD1 (6 bases). The CDR3 has 14 residues. Trimming took 5 bases from V and 9 from J, leaving 17 bases between them. In DNA, the CDR3 is TGTGCCAGCAGTCCGGGGACACCTAGGGCGCCCCAGCATTTT. It encodes CASSPGTPRAPQHF.

The DNA for the CDR3 is TGCAGCATTCTCGGACCCTCAGTTGAGCAGTTCTTC. It is translated as CSILGPSVEQFF. This chain links TRBV29-1 with TRBJ2-1, with no clear D. Trimming took 8 bases from V and 9 from J, leaving 17 bases between them. CDR1 is SQVTM and CDR2 is ANQGSEA in the germline V gene. The CDR3 is 12 amino acids.

The chain uses TRBV6-6 and TRBJ2-1, with TRBD2 identical over 9 bases. V lost 6 bases to trimming and J lost 5 bases; unmatched junction nucleotides: 8. This CDR3 is built from 15 residues. Germline CDR1 and CDR2: MNHNY and SVGAGI (reference sequence). CDR3 residues: CASRSGTSWHNEQFF. Here the CDR3 DNA reads TGTGCCAGCAGGTCCGGGACTAGCTGGCACAATGAGCAGTTCTTC.

This chain links TRBV10-3 with TRBJ2-1, with 10 bases identical to TRBD2. The junction had 5 bases not matched to a gene; V was cut back by 0 bases and J by 9 bases. The germline CDR1 and CDR2 sequences are ENHRY and SYGVKD. The CDR3 covers 15 residues. CDR3 in amino acids: CAISESSSGGVEQFF. DNA for the CDR3: TGTGCCATCAGTGAGTCCTCTAGCGGGGGTGTTGAGCAGTTCTTC.

The chain recombines TRBV19 with TRBJ2-5; D not resolved. This CDR3 has 13 amino acids. Deletions cut 4 bases from V and 5 bases from J, with 11 bases between. Looked up from germline, CDR1 is LNHDA and CDR2 is SQIVND (reference sequence). Here the CDR3 reads CASSTSTAETQYF. CDR3 in DNA: TGTGCCAGTAGTACCTCCACGGCGGAGACCCAGTACTTC.

A few counts support this clonotype. V is TRBV29-1 and J is TRBJ2-7; no clear D. Per germline, CDR1 SQVTM and CDR2 ANQGSEA. This CDR3 has 10 amino acids. Trimming removed 5 bases at V and 6 bases at J, with 8 bases between. CDR3 protein: CSVSHGEQYF. CDR3 bases: TGCAGCGTTTCCCACGGCGAGCAGTACTTC.

V and J are TRBV5-1 and TRBJ2-3, with 12 nucleotides matching TRBD1. Per the germline V gene, CDR1 is SGHRS and CDR2 is YFSETQ. This CDR3 is built from 16 residues. The J segment lost 3 bases and the V segment lost 6 bases, leaving 8 bases of the junction unmatched. For the CDR3, the DNA is TGCGCCAGCACCAGTCCGGGACAGGGGGCTACAGATACGCAGTATTTT. Its protein product is CASTSPGQGATDTQYF. Combining the CDR3 with reference TRBV5-1 and TRBJ2-3 gives the whole variable domain KAGVTQTPRYLIKTRGQQVTLSCSPISGHRSVSWYQQTPGQGLQFLFEYFSETQRNKGNFPGRFSGRQFSNSRSEMNVSTLELGDSALYLCASTSPGQGATDTQYFGPGTRLTVL.

This rearrangement joins TRBV12-3 or TRBV12-4 to TRBJ2-2; the D is unclear. There are 12 residues in the CDR3. Trimming shortened V by 7 bases and J by 6 bases, and 9 bases separated the two germline ends. CDR3 nucleotides: TGTGCCAGCACCTTCGGGTCCGGGGAGCTGTTTTTT. As protein: CASTFGSGELFF.

Regarding this clonotype: An end of the junction does not agree with germline; a read error may underlie this. The V and J genes are TRBV11-2 and TRBJ1-4, with D tentatively TRBD1 (5 bases). Germline V gives CDR1 SGHAT, CDR2 FQNNGV. The CDR3 consists of 13 residues. CDR3 amino acids: CASSPLAKGPTGF. Written as DNA, the CDR3 is TGTGCCAGCAGCCCCCTGGCTAAGGGACCTACGGGTTTT. Together with reference TRBV11-2 and TRBJ1-4, the CDR3 gives the full variable domain: EAGVAQSPRYKIIEKRQSVAFWCNPISGHATLYWYQQILGQGPKLLIQFQNNGVVDDSQLPKDRFSAERLKGVDSTLKIQPAKLEDSAVYLCASSPLAKGPTGFGSGTQLSVL.

This chain joins TRBV20-1 and TRBJ2-7; 7 nucleotides align to TRBD1. Germline V gene sequence: CDR1 DFQATT, CDR2 SNEGSKA (reference sequence). The CDR3 is 13 amino acids. The trim removed 2 bases at V and 0 bases at J, leaving 1 base unmatched. The CDR3 bases are TGCAGTGCTAGATGGACAGGCTCCTACGAGCAGTACGTC. Protein product: CSARWTGSYEQYV.

This clonotype was counted only a few times. The chain uses TRBV5-1 and TRBJ2-1, with 10 bases fitting TRBD1. The CDR3 loop spans 14 amino acids. Germline CDR1 and CDR2: SGHRS and YFSETQ. V dropped 3 bases and J dropped 7; count of bases not matched to a gene: 4. CDR3 region: CASSWGGQGNEQFF. The CDR3 bases are TGCGCCAGCAGCTGGGGGGGACAGGGGAATGAGCAGTTCTTC. Drawing the rest from reference TRBV5-1 and TRBJ2-1, the complete variable domain is KAGVTQTPRYLIKTRGQQVTLSCSPISGHRSVSWYQQTPGQGLQFLFEYFSETQRNKGNFPGRFSGRQFSNSRSEMNVSTLELGDSALYLCASSWGGQGNEQFFGPGTRLTVL.

This clonotype appeared a few times. The chain uses TRBV5-1 and TRBJ2-2; D may match TRBD1 or TRBD2 (5 bases each). Trimming pared 4 bases from V and 3 bases from J, leaving 13 bases between. This CDR3 has 15 residues. Germline V lookup: CDR1 SGHRS, CDR2 YFSETQ. Written as DNA, the CDR3 is TGCGCCAGCAGCCTGGGGGTGGCGTACACCGGGGAGCTGTTTTTT. This translates into CASSLGVAYTGELFF. The full variable domain, its missing parts supplied by reference TRBV5-1 and TRBJ2-2, is KAGVTQTPRYLIKTRGQQVTLSCSPISGHRSVSWYQQTPGQGLQFLFEYFSETQRNKGNFPGRFSGRQFSNSRSEMNVSTLELGDSALYLCASSLGVAYTGELFFGEGSRLTVL.

The gene calls are TRBV20-1 and TRBJ2-1, with D maybe TRBD2 (6 bases). Germline V gene data show CDR1 as DFQATT and CDR2 as SNEGSKA (reference sequence). The V end lost 6 bases, the J end lost 6 bases, and 18 bases lay between the germline ends. The length of the CDR3 is 14 residues. The chain's CDR3 is CSAGGVAEFNEQFF. CDR3 coding DNA: TGCAGTGCCGGCGGGGTAGCGGAATTCAATGAGCAGTTCTTC.

The table lists this clonotype with a few counts. V is TRBV4-2 and J is TRBJ2-3; tentatively, D is TRBD1 or TRBD2 (5 bases each). Trimming took off 0 bases at V and 4 bases at J, with 11 bases between the two ends. The CDR3 loop spans 15 amino acids. Per germline, CDR1 LGHNA and CDR2 YNFKEQ. As DNA, the CDR3 is TGTGCCAGCAGCCAAGAGGATAGAGGGGCAGATACGCAGTATTTT. Its protein is CASSQEDRGADTQYF.

The chain has TRBV6-2 or TRBV6-3 and TRBJ2-5; 14 bases fit TRBD2. From germline, CDR1 is MNHEY and CDR2 SVGEGT. The CDR3 is made up of 18 amino acids. V dropped 6 bases and J dropped 4; count of bases not matched to a gene: 13. DNA of the CDR3: TGTGCCAGCAGCCGCGGGACTAGCGGGGGCTGGATCAGAGAGACCCAGTACTTC. It is translated as CASSRGTSGGWIRETQYF.

This clonotype has just a few counts. V usage is TRBV3-1 and J usage is TRBJ1-2; 7 bases are shared with TRBD1. The trim removed 4 bases at V and 8 bases at J, leaving 7 bases unmatched. Germline V CDR1 and CDR2: LGHDT, YNNKEL (reference sequence). The CDR3 contains 13 residues. In nucleotides, the CDR3 is TGTGCCAGCAGCCCCGGGACAGAGCGGGGCTACACCTTC. Translation: CASSPGTERGYTF.

This clonotype occurred a few times. The rearrangement links TRBV19 to TRBJ2-2; 8 nucleotides agree with TRBD1. This CDR3 comprises 15 residues. Trimming took 7 bases from V and 6 from J; bases not matched to a gene: 10. Germline values: CDR1 LNHDA, CDR2 SQIVND (reference sequence). The DNA of the CDR3 is TGTGCCAGTACCGGACAGGGTTATTTTTCCGGGGAGCTGTTTTTT. Protein sequence: CASTGQGYFSGELFF.

This clonotype was observed a few times. V is TRBV6-4 and J is TRBJ2-1; D unclear. This CDR3 comprises 12 residues. The germline V gene has CDR1 MRHNA and CDR2 SNTAGT. V was trimmed by 0 bases and J by 10 bases, leaving 7 bases between them. The CDR3 protein is CASSDSYGEQFF. In DNA form, the CDR3 reads TGTGCCAGCAGTGACTCATACGGGGAGCAGTTCTTC.

This clonotype was seen more than once but under ten times. This chain joins TRBV10-3 and TRBJ2-7; D is possibly TRBD1 (5 bases). The ends were cut back, 0 bases at V and 1 base at J, with 10 bases in the middle. CDR1 is ENHRY and CDR2 is SYGVKD in the germline V gene. The CDR3 sequence is 15 residues long. CDR3 amino acids: CAISESTDGSYEQYV. The CDR3 DNA follows: TGTGCCATCAGTGAGTCGACAGACGGATCCTACGAGCAGTACGTC.

This chain joins TRBV21-1 and TRBJ2-7; TRBD1 is the table's D call and was not checked against the DNA. TRBV21-1 is designated a pseudogene. The CDR3 covers 13 residues. The CDR3 DNA follows: TGTGCCAGCACAACTAAGGGGGCCGGCGAGCAGTACTTC. Protein product: CASTTKGAGEQYF.